Included here is one T cell receptor (beta chain) sequence, with context. The target antigen is unknown. This entry comes from a study of cytomegalovirus exposure and HLA in healthy donors. The study, taken as a whole, reports: TCR beta chains numbering under 200 were designated cytomegalovirus-associated. High specificity and sensitivity for cytomegalovirus status were reported for the classifier.

V lost 4 bases to trimming and J lost 10 bases, with 20 bases between them. CDR3 length equals 15 residues. The V gene's germline CDR1 is KGHSH and CDR2 LQKENI. Clones were sequenced by immunoSEQ multiplex PCR, and TCRdb holds only the in-frame ones, with some missing. The sample shows 300,000 to 350,000 clones, roughly 87% of them seen only once. This receptor was identified in a man aged 25 to 40 in good health and CMV-seronegative. Sequencing used PBMCs. The chain employs TRBV18 and TRBJ1-5; D is unresolved. The chain's CDR3 is CASSREVSAGSPQHF. The CDR3 DNA reads TGTGCCAGCTCACGTGAGGTATCAGCCGGCAGCCCCCAGCATTTT.